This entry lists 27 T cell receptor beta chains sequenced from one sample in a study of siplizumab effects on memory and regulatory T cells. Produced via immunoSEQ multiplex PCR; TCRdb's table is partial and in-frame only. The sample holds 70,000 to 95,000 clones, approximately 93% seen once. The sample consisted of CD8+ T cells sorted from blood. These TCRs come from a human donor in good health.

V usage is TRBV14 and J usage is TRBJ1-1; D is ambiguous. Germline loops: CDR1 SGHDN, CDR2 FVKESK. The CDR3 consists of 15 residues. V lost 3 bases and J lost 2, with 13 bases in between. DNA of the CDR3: TGTGCCAGCAGCCAGCTCAACTACCTCAACACTGAAGCTTTCTTT. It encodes CASSQLNYLNTEAFF. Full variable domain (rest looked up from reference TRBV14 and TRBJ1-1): EAGVTQFPSHSVIEKGQTVTLRCDPISGHDNLYWYRRVMGKEIKFLLHFVKESKQDESGMPNNRFLAERTGGTYSTLKVQPAELEDSGVYFCASSQLNYLNTEAFFGQGTRLTVV.

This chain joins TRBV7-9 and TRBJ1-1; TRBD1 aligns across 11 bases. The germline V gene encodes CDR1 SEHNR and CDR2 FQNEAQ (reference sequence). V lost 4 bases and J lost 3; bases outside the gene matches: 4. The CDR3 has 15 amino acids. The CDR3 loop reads CASSSGQGAHTEAFF. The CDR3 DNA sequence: TGTGCCAGCAGCTCAGGACAGGGGGCACACACTGAAGCTTTCTTT. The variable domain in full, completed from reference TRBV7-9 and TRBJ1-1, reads DTGVSQNPRHKITKRGQNVTFRCDPISEHNRLYWYRQTLGQGPEFLTYFQNEAQLEKSRLLSDRFSAERPKGSFSTLEIQRTEQGDSAMYLCASSSGQGAHTEAFFGQGTRLTVV.

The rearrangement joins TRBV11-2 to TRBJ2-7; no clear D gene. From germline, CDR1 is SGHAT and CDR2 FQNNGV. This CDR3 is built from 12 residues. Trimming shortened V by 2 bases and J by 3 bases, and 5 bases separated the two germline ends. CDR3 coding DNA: TGTGCCAGCAGCTTACTGGTCTACGAGCAGTACTTC. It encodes CASSLLVYEQYF.

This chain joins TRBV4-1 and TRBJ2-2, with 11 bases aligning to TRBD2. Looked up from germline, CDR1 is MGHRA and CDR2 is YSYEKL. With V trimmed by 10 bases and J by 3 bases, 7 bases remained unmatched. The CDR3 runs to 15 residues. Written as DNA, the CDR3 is TGCGCCAACACCCAACTAGCGGGAGACACCGGGGAGCTGTTTTTT. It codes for CANTQLAGDTGELFF.

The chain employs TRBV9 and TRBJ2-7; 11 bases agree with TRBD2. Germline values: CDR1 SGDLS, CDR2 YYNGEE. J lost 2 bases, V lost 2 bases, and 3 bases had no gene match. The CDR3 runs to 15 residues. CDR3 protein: CASSVGTSGPYEQYF. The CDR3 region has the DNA TGTGCCAGCAGCGTGGGGACTAGCGGACCCTACGAGCAGTACTTC.

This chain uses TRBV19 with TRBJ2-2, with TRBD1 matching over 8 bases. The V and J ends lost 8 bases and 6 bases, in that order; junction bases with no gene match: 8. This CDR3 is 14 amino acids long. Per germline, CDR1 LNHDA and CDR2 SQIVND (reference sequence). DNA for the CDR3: TGTGCCAGTCTAGACAGGGGAGGATCCGGGGAGCTGTTTTTT. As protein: CASLDRGGSGELFF.

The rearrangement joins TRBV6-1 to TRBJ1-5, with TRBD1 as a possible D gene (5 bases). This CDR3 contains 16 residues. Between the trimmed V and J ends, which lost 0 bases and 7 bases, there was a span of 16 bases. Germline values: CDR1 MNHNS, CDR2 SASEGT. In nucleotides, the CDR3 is TGTGCCAGCAGTGAAGCTCGGCCAAGGGGTTGGCAGCCCCAGCATTTT. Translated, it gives CASSEARPRGWQPQHF.

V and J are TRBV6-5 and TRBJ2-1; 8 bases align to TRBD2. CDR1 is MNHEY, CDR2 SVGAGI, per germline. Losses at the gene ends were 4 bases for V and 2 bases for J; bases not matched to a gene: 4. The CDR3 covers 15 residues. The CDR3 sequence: CASSFRGGTYNEQFF. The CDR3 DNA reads TGTGCCAGCAGTTTCCGCGGGGGGACCTACAATGAGCAGTTCTTC.

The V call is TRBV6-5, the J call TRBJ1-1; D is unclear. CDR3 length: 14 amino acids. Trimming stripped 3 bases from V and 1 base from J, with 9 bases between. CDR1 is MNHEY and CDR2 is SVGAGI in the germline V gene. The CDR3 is CASSYRAKNTEAFF. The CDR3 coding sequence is TGTGCCAGCAGTTATAGAGCAAAGAACACTGAAGCTTTCTTT.

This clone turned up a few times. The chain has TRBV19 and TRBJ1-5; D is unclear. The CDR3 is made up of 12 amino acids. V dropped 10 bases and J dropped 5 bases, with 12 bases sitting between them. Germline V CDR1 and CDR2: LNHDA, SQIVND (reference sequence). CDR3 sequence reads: CATSPGDQPQHF. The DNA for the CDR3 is TGTGCCACTTCCCCCGGGGATCAGCCCCAGCATTTT.

DNA for the CDR3: TGTGCCACCTCTACAGGGGCCCCCCACGAGCAGTACTTC. It encodes CATSTGAPHEQYF. This sequence joins TRBV6-1 and TRBJ2-7; 7 nucleotides align to TRBD1. With 10 bases clipped from V and 5 bases from J, the junction kept 11 bases outside the gene matches. The CDR3 has 13 amino acids. The germline CDR1 and CDR2 sequences are MNHNS and SASEGT.

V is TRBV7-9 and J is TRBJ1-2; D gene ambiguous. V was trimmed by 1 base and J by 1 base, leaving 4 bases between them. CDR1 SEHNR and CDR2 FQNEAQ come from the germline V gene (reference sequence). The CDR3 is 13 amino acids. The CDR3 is CASSLENNYGYTF. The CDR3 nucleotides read TGTGCCAGCAGCTTAGAGAATAACTATGGCTACACCTTC.

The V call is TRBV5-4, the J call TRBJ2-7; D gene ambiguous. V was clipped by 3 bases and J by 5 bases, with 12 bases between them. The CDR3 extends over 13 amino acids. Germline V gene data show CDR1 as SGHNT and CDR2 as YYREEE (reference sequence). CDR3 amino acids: CASSSLERNEQYF. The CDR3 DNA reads TGTGCCAGCAGCTCCCTCGAGAGAAACGAGCAGTACTTC.

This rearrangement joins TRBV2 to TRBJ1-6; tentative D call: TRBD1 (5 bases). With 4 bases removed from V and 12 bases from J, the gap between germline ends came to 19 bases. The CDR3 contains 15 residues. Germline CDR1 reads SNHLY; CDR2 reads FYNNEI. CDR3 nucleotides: TGTGCCAGCAGTGGACTTGGGAGGGGAGGCTTACCCCTCCACTTT. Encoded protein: CASSGLGRGGLPLHF.

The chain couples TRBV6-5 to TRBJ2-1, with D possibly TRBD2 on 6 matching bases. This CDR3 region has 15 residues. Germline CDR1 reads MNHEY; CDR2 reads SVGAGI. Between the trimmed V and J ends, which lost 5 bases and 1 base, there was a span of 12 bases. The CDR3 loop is CASSPWGDSYNEQFF. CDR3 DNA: TGTGCCAGCAGTCCGTGGGGGGATTCCTACAATGAGCAGTTCTTC.

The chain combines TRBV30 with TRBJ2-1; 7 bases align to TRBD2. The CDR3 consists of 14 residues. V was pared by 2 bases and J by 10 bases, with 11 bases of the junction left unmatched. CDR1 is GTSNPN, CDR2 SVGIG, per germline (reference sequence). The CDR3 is CAWSPGSGGVEQFF. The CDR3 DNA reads TGTGCCTGGAGTCCAGGCTCGGGGGGTGTCGAGCAGTTCTTC.

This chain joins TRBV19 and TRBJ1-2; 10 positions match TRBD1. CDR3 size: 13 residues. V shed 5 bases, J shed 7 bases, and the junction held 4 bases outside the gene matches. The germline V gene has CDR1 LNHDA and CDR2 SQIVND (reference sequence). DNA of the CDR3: TGTGCCAGTAGTGACAGGGGGCGGCGTGGCTACACCTTC. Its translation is CASSDRGRRGYTF.

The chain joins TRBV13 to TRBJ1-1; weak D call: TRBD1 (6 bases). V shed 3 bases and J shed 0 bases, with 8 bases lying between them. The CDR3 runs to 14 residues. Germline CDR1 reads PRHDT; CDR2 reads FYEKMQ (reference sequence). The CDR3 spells CASSFWGLNTEAFF. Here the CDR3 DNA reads TGTGCCAGCAGCTTTTGGGGGCTGAACACTGAAGCTTTCTTT.

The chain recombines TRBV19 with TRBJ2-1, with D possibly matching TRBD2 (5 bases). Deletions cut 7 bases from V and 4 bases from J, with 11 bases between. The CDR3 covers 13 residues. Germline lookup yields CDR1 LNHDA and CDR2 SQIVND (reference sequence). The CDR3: CASTAGGYNEQFF. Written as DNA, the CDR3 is TGTGCCAGTACCGCGGGCGGATACAATGAGCAGTTCTTC.

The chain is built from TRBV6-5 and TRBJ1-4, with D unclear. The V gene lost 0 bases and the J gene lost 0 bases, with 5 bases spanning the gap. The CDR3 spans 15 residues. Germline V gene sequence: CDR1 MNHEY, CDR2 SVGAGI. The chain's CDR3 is CASSYSWPTNEKLFF. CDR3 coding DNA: TGTGCCAGCAGTTACTCGTGGCCAACTAATGAAAAACTGTTTTTT.

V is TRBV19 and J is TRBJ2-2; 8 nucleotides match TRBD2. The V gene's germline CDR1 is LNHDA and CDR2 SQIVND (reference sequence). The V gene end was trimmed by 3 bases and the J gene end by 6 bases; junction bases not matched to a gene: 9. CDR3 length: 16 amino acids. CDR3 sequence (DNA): TGTGCCAGTAGTATTGGTAGCGGGGCCCCGGCCGGGGAGCTGTTTTTT. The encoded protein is CASSIGSGAPAGELFF.

Here the CDR3 reads CASSFVRGNTIYF. The CDR3 DNA sequence: TGTGCCAGCAGCTTTGTGCGCGGAAACACCATATATTTT. The V gene is TRBV7-9, the J gene TRBJ1-3; D remains ambiguous. V gave up 3 bases and J gave up 4 bases, with 7 bases separating them. Germline assignment: CDR1 SEHNR and CDR2 FQNEAQ (reference sequence). This CDR3 comprises 13 residues.

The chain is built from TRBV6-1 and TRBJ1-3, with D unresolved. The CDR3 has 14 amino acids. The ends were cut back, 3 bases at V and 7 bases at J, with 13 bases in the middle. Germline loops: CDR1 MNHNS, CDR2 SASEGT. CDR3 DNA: TGTGCCAGCAGTGACGATTGGGAGATGAACACCATATATTTT. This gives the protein CASSDDWEMNTIYF.

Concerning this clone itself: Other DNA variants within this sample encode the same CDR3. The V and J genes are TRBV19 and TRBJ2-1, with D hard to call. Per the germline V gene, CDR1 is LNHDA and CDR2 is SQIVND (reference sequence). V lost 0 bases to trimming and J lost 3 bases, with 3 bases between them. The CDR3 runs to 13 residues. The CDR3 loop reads CASSIDSYNEQFF. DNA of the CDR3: TGTGCCAGTAGTATAGACAGCTACAATGAGCAGTTCTTC.

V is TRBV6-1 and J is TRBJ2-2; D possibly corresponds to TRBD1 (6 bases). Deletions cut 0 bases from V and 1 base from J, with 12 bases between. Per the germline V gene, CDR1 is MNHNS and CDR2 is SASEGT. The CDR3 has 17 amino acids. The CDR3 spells CASSEAEQGWNTGELFF. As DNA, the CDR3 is TGTGCCAGCAGTGAAGCGGAACAGGGTTGGAACACCGGGGAGCTGTTTTTT.

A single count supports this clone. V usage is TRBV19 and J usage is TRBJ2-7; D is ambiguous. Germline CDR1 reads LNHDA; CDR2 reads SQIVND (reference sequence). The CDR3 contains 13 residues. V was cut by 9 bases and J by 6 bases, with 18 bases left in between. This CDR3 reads CASSYSPNSEQYF. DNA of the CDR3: TGTGCCAGCTCCTATTCTCCGAATTCCGAGCAGTACTTC.

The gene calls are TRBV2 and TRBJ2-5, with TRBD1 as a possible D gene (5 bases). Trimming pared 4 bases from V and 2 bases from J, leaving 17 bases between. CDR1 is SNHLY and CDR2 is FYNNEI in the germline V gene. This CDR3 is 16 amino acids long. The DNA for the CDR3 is TGTGCCAGCAGTGTCCCATCGAAAGGGGCTCAAGAGACCCAGTACTTC. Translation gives CASSVPSKGAQETQYF. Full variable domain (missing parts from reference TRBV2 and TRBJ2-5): EPEVTQTPSHQVTQMGQEVILRCVPISNHLYFYWYRQILGQKVEFLVSFYNNEISEKSEIFDDQFSVERPDGSNFTLKIRSTKLEDSAMYFCASSVPSKGAQETQYFGPGTRLLVL.